The 27 T cell receptor beta chains in this list originate from one sample, sequenced in a study of blood T cells in healthy people across ages. Then a second PCR, running about 6 to 11 cycles, was carried out with a sample-barcoded 5' primer and a J-beta primer mix. TCRdb called the 5' RACE reads again in MiXCR, with one record for every CDR3 protein. The profile shows 750,000 to 950,000 distinct CDR3 sequences, 25% to 30% of them singletons. This sample also belongs to another study, concerning T cells of mothers and their children.

Sequencing was carried out using blood. Receptor source: a woman aged 40 to 50 in good health.

The chain carries TRBV15 and TRBJ2-7, with 7 bases identical to TRBD1. The ends lost 5 bases at V and 0 bases at J; junction bases unmatched: 7. Germline V gene sequence: CDR1 LNHNV, CDR2 YYDKDF (reference sequence). This CDR3 has 15 residues. The CDR3 sequence: CATSVRDRASYEQYF. The CDR3 DNA reads TGTGCCACCAGCGTCCGGGACAGAGCCTCCTACGAGCAGTACTTC. The variable domain in full, with the rest retrieved from reference TRBV15 and TRBJ2-7, is DAMVIQNPRYQVTQFGKPVTLSCSQTLNHNVMYWYQQKSSQAPKLLFHYYDKDFNNEADTPDNFQSRRPNTSFCFLDIRSPGLGDTAMYLCATSVRDRASYEQYFGPGTRLTVT.

This clonotype was recorded at least ten times. The chain has TRBV5-1 and TRBJ2-7; D is uncertain. The CDR3 loop spans 14 amino acids. Germline V gives CDR1 SGHRS, CDR2 YFSETQ. Deletions cut 2 bases from V and 3 bases from J, with 12 bases between. CDR3 amino acids: CASSLDTSIYEQYF. The DNA of the CDR3 is TGCGCCAGCAGCTTAGACACCAGCATCTACGAGCAGTACTTC.

This sequence joins TRBV4-3 and TRBJ2-1; TRBD1 aligns across 11 bases. Losses at the gene ends were 4 bases for V and 6 bases for J; bases not matched to a gene: 5. Germline lookup yields CDR1 LGHNA and CDR2 YSLEER. The CDR3 totals 15 residues. In nucleotides, the CDR3 is TGCGCCAGCAGCCCAGGACAGGGGGCTTTCAATGAGCAGTTCTTC. This codes for CASSPGQGAFNEQFF.

As for this clonotype: It may be a read error: a sequence one base away is much more abundant. The CDR3 bases are TGTGCCGGCAGTTTGGGCGGGCCCCATCCCCAGCATTTT. This codes for CAGSLGGPHPQHF. The J gene is TRBJ1-5, the V gene TRBV12-3 or TRBV12-4; D is unclear. The CDR3 has 13 residues.

The V call is TRBV3-1, the J call TRBJ1-2; D gene unclear. Trimming shortened V by 0 bases and J by 7 bases, and 9 bases separated the two germline ends. Germline loops: CDR1 LGHDT, CDR2 YNNKEL (reference sequence). The CDR3 has 13 residues. The CDR3 DNA follows: TGTGCCAGCAGCCAAGAAGCGGGCAGTGGCTACACCTTC. It specifies CASSQEAGSGYTF.

The CDR3 spells CASSGQVGYEQYF. CDR3 coding DNA: TGTGCCAGCAGCGGACAGGTGGGGTACGAGCAGTACTTC. The chain combines TRBV2 with TRBJ2-7; TRBD1 aligns across 7 bases. The germline V gene has CDR1 SNHLY and CDR2 FYNNEI. V was clipped by 6 bases and J by 4 bases; unmatched bases: 6. This CDR3 spans 13 amino acids.

The sample holds many counts of this clonotype. The V and J genes are TRBV12-3 or TRBV12-4 and TRBJ2-3; TRBD1 might be the D (5 bases). The V gene lost 2 bases and the J gene lost 4 bases, with 13 bases spanning the gap. The CDR3 loop spans 15 amino acids. CDR3 sequence: CASSLSYQGPDTQYF. The CDR3 DNA reads TGTGCCAGCAGTTTATCTTACCAGGGCCCAGATACGCAGTATTTT.

This clonotype is a singleton in its sample. The chain employs TRBV10-3 and TRBJ2-7; 7 positions match TRBD2. V lost 10 bases, J lost 3 bases, and 3 bases stayed unmatched. This CDR3 has 11 amino acids. The germline gives CDR1 ENHRY, CDR2 SYGVKD. The CDR3 sequence: CATGLVYEQYF. The CDR3 region has the DNA TGTGCCACCGGACTAGTCTACGAGCAGTACTTC.

This clonotype was found many times. This chain connects TRBV25-1 to TRBJ2-7; D is uncertain. V lost 2 bases and J 4 bases, leaving 9 bases between the germline ends. CDR1 is MGHDK, CDR2 SYGVNS, per germline. CDR3 length: 13 amino acids. CDR3 DNA: TGTGCCAGCAGTGAACCCTCGACTTACGAGCAGTACTTC. Protein sequence: CASSEPSTYEQYF.

This clonotype has more than one count but fewer than ten. A read error may produce the germline difference seen at one junction end. The rearrangement links TRBV7-7 to TRBJ2-3, with a tentative D call TRBD2 (6 bases). This CDR3 is built from 13 residues. Germline CDR1 and CDR2: SSHAT and FNYEAQ (reference sequence). The CDR3 DNA reads TGTGCTAGCAGCCACCAGCTAGCGGATACGCAGTATTTT. This translates into CASSHQLADTQYF.

This clonotype occurred many times. This chain links TRBV5-1 with TRBJ1-2; D gene ambiguous. With 4 bases removed from V and 6 bases from J, the gap between germline ends came to 10 bases. The CDR3 has 12 amino acids. The germline V gene has CDR1 SGHRS and CDR2 YFSETQ. CDR3 sequence: CASSRTLDGYTF. The CDR3 nucleotides read TGCGCCAGCAGCCGCACTTTGGATGGCTACACCTTC.

In its sample, this clonotype was seen many times. The J gene is TRBJ2-4, the V gene TRBV4-1; 8 bases align to TRBD2. Germline-derived CDR1 and CDR2 are MGHRA and YSYEKL. This CDR3 contains 16 residues. After removal of 0 bases from V and 9 bases from J, the junction contained 10 bases not matched to a gene. CDR3 coding DNA: TGCGCCAGCAGCCAAGATAACCTAGCGGGTATAGCCATTCAGTACTTC. Translated: CASSQDNLAGIAIQYF.

This clonotype was counted a single time. This clone may be a read error of a much larger clone one base away. The chain joins TRBV12-3 or TRBV12-4 to TRBJ2-7; 8 bases are a match to TRBD1. CDR3 length equals 14 residues. CDR3 sequence reads: CAGSGTGPSYEQYF. The CDR3 DNA reads TGTGCCGGCAGTGGGACAGGTCCCTCCTACGAGCAGTACTTC.

The chain carries TRBV28 and TRBJ1-1, with 9 bases that match TRBD1. The CDR3 runs to 21 residues. Germline-derived CDR1 and CDR2 are MDHEN and SYDVKM. V lost 6 bases and J lost 4; bases outside the gene matches: 27. The CDR3 region has the DNA TGTGCCAGCAGCCCCGTTAGCCCCAAGAAGAGGTGGACAGGGGTTGGCACTGAAGCTTTCTTT. It encodes CASSPVSPKKRWTGVGTEAFF.

This clonotype was observed a handful of times. J is TRBJ1-2 and V is TRBV7-9; perhaps TRBD1 as D (5 bases). Trimming took off 6 bases at V and 6 bases at J, with 11 bases between the two ends. Germline lookup yields CDR1 SEHNR and CDR2 FQNEAQ (reference sequence). The CDR3 runs to 12 residues. The CDR3 protein is CASRPGLDGYTF. CDR3 DNA sequence: TGTGCCAGCAGACCAGGGCTGGATGGCTACACCTTC.

Turning to this clonotype: A much larger clone sits a single nucleotide away, making a read error possible. The gene calls are TRBV29-1 and TRBJ2-3, with D possibly being TRBD2 (5 bases). Germline V gene data show CDR1 as SQVTM and CDR2 as ANQGSEA. The CDR3 extends over 14 amino acids. The V gene lost 3 bases and the J gene lost 6 bases, with 16 bases spanning the gap. This CDR3 is CSVDGEKLADTQYF. CDR3 sequence (DNA): TGCAGCGTTGACGGCGAGAAGTTAGCGGATACGCAGTATTTT.

The genes are TRBV28 and TRBJ2-1, with TRBD2 identical over 9 bases. Germline assignment: CDR1 MDHEN and CDR2 SYDVKM. V dropped 4 bases and J dropped 14; count of bases not matched to a gene: 9. CDR3 length: 13 residues. The CDR3 is CASSWTGGGAEFF. Written as DNA, the CDR3 is TGTGCCAGCAGTTGGACTGGCGGGGGGGCCGAGTTCTTC.

This clonotype was observed a few times. The chain combines TRBV28 with TRBJ2-6, with D possibly matching TRBD1 (6 bases). Germline lookup yields CDR1 MDHEN and CDR2 SYDVKM. Trimming cost V 5 bases and J 2 bases, with 22 bases left between them. The CDR3 runs to 19 residues. CDR3 amino acids: CASSPTQGKQPPGANVLTF. The CDR3 coding sequence is TGTGCCAGCAGTCCTACCCAGGGGAAACAACCCCCTGGGGCCAACGTCCTGACTTTC.

The V gene is TRBV2, the J gene TRBJ1-1; 7 nucleotides align to TRBD1. The V gene end was trimmed by 2 bases and the J gene end by 4 bases; junction bases not matched to a gene: 7. The length of the CDR3 is 15 residues. Germline loops: CDR1 SNHLY, CDR2 FYNNEI. In DNA, the CDR3 is TGTGCCAGCAGTGAAATGGGACAGAAAAGCACTGAAGCTTTCTTT. Encoded protein: CASSEMGQKSTEAFF.

The chain carries TRBV2 and TRBJ2-7, with D possibly matching TRBD1 (5 bases). Germline V CDR1 and CDR2: SNHLY, FYNNEI. Trimming stripped 2 bases from V and 0 bases from J, with 11 bases between. CDR3 length: 15 amino acids. CDR3: CASSESAGISYEQYF. The DNA of the CDR3 is TGTGCCAGCAGTGAATCTGCAGGGATCTCCTACGAGCAGTACTTC.

This clonotype has only one observation. One end of the junction does not line up with germline, which may come from a read error. This chain links TRBV6-6 with TRBJ2-5; D unresolved. The DNA matches TRBJ2-7 better at its end, which makes the J call doubtful. Germline V gene data show CDR1 as MNHNY and CDR2 as SVGAGI (reference sequence). The CDR3 length is 12 residues. This CDR3 is CVSSKHDYEQYF. The CDR3 DNA reads TGTGTCAGCAGTAAACACGACTACGAGCAGTACTTC.

This clonotype was picked up many times. V is TRBV9 and J is TRBJ2-1, with 10 bases lining up with TRBD2. This CDR3 has 15 residues. CDR1 is SGDLS and CDR2 is YYNGEE in the germline V gene. V shed 0 bases and J 4 bases; nucleotides not matched to a gene: 1. DNA of the CDR3: TGTGCCAGCAGCGTAGCTAGCGGGGGTTACAATGAGCAGTTCTTC. Its protein product is CASSVASGGYNEQFF.

This clonotype has a handful of counts. The chain recombines TRBV30 with TRBJ1-1, with TRBD1 identical over 10 bases. The CDR3 has 13 residues. The V gene end was trimmed by 3 bases and the J gene end by 4 bases; junction bases not matched to a gene: 2. CDR1 and CDR2 (germline): GTSNPN, SVGIG (reference sequence). The CDR3 DNA is TGTGCCTGGAGCTGGGACAGGGGCACTGAAGCTTTCTTT. It specifies CAWSWDRGTEAFF.

As for this clonotype: Germline is not matched at one junction end, which may reflect a read error. This chain's CDR3 is CAGRRDSPYEQYF. CDR3 in DNA: TGTGCCGGCAGGAGGGACAGCCCCTACGAGCAGTACTTC. The rearrangement joins TRBV27 to TRBJ2-7, with D maybe TRBD1 (7 bases). This CDR3 spans 13 amino acids. CDR1 is MNHEY and CDR2 is SMNVEV in the germline V gene (reference sequence).

Note on this clonotype: Being one base from a much bigger clone, this may be a read error. This chain connects TRBV15 to TRBJ2-5, with 8 bases that match TRBD1. The CDR3 has 15 amino acids. Germline CDR1 is LNHNV and CDR2 is YYDKDF (reference sequence). In DNA form, the CDR3 reads TGTGCCACCAGCCGCCGGACAGGGTACCAAGAGACCCAGTGCTTC. Translating it yields CATSRRTGYQETQCF.

Comments on this clonotype: One base away lies a much larger clone, so this may be a sequencing read error. The V and J genes are TRBV20-1 and TRBJ1-2; D possibly corresponds to TRBD1 (6 bases). The CDR3 loop spans 13 amino acids. Per the germline V gene, CDR1 is DFQATT and CDR2 is SNEGSKA (reference sequence). The DNA for the CDR3 is TGCAGTGCGGATTTACAGGGCTCTTATGGCCACACCTTC. Its translation is CSADLQGSYGHTF.

The chain joins TRBV27 to TRBJ2-1; D uncertain. The CDR3 is 15 residues long. V dropped 4 bases and J dropped 9 bases, with 19 bases sitting between them. Germline-derived CDR1 and CDR2 are MNHEY and SMNVEV (reference sequence). The CDR3 bases are TGTGCCAGCAGTTCCCTGGGCATGTCGAAGGGTGAGCAGTTCTTC. Translated: CASSSLGMSKGEQFF.